This T cell receptor (beta chain) was recovered during a study of monozygotic twins with inflammatory bowel disease. Points from the study as a whole: Reduced clonotype sharing with other individuals was observed in IBD patients relative to healthy twins, especially with disease activity.

As for this clonotype: As yet, its antigen is unknown.

Germline V gene lookup returns CDR1 LNHDA and CDR2 SQIVND (reference sequence). CDR3 size: 17 residues. TCRdb re-analyzed the 5' RACE reads; it lists each CDR3 protein once, without DNA. The sample has 150,000 to 200,000 distinct CDR3 sequences; the top ten hold more than 2.5%. This TCR derives from a human donor with ulcerative colitis or Crohn's disease, or a healthy co-twin of an affected twin (not recorded which). Sequencing used blood. J is TRBJ2-5 and V is TRBV19; absent DNA, TCRdb's TRBD2 call cannot be checked. The CDR3 here is CASSIDLRTSGSYTQYF.